A selection of T cell receptor beta chains follows, all from one sample in a study of PD-L1 blockade in urothelial cancer. TCRdb keeps only in-frame clones here, not all; method: immunoSEQ multiplex PCR. The repertoire holds 35,000 to 50,000 clones, 75% to 85% seen once, with around 16% in the top ten. The starting material was PBMCs, obtained around atezolizumab (anti-PD-L1) treatment. Receptors originate from a man aged 55-75 years with urothelial cancer. Both conserved end residues are part of each CDR3. The D gene is left open where the match is weak. A clone size is listed for some rows: how often the clone was seen (once, few, many), or a class if it is expanded.

cdr3_nt: TGCGCCAGCAGCGTTAGCGGGGGGTACAATGAGCAGTTCTTC
cdr3_aa: CASSVSGGYNEQFF
clone_size: .
j_call: TRBJ2-1
d_call: TRBD2
v_call: TRBV5-1

cdr3_nt: TGTGCCAGCAGTTCTGACAGGCAGAATTCACCCCTCCACTTT
cdr3_aa: CASSSDRQNSPLHF
clone_size: .
j_call: TRBJ1-6
d_call: .
v_call: TRBV6-5

cdr3_nt: TGCGCCAGCAGCTCCGACGGGAATAGCAATCAGCCCCAGCATTTT
cdr3_aa: CASSSDGNSNQPQHF
clone_size: .
j_call: TRBJ1-5
d_call: .
v_call: TRBV5-1

cdr3_nt: TGTGCCAGCAGTTTATTTCGTCTAGCGGGGACCACAGATACGCAGTATTTT
cdr3_aa: CASSLFRLAGTTDTQYF
clone_size: .
j_call: TRBJ2-3
d_call: TRBD2
v_call: TRBV27

cdr3_nt: TGCGCCAGCAGCTTAATGGGCCACAATGAGCAGTTCTTC
cdr3_aa: CASSLMGHNEQFF
clone_size: .
j_call: TRBJ2-1
d_call: .
v_call: TRBV5-1

cdr3_nt: TGTGCCAGCAGCACTCCGGGACAAGGGGGAAAACTGTTTTTT
cdr3_aa: CASSTPGQGGKLFF
clone_size: few
j_call: TRBJ1-4
d_call: .
v_call: TRBV5-4

cdr3_nt: TGTGCCATCAGTGAGTCGAGCGGGAGGGCCGGAAATGAGCAGTTCTTC
cdr3_aa: CAISESSGRAGNEQFF
clone_size: few
j_call: TRBJ2-1
d_call: TRBD2
v_call: TRBV10-3

cdr3_nt: TGTGCCAGCAGTGATAGGGTTTTTGGGAGTACTTACGAGCAGTACTTC
cdr3_aa: CASSDRVFGSTYEQYF
clone_size: .
j_call: TRBJ2-7
d_call: .
v_call: TRBV2

cdr3_nt: TGCGCCAGCAGCACAGGATTCAATCAGCCCCAGCATTTT
cdr3_aa: CASSTGFNQPQHF
clone_size: .
j_call: TRBJ1-5
d_call: .
v_call: TRBV10-1

cdr3_nt: TGTGCCAGTCGGTCCGGACAGGGGGCGACTAGCGGGAGTTCCGAGCAGTACTTC
cdr3_aa: CASRSGQGATSGSSEQYF
clone_size: .
j_call: TRBJ2-7
d_call: .
v_call: TRBV28

cdr3_nt: TGTGCCAGCAGTGAAGCAGGGGGCAGCTACAATGAGCAGTTCTTC
cdr3_aa: CASSEAGGSYNEQFF
clone_size: .
j_call: TRBJ2-1
d_call: TRBD1
v_call: TRBV2

cdr3_nt: TGTGCCAGTTCCGGACAGCTCTACAATGAGCAGTTCTTC
cdr3_aa: CASSGQLYNEQFF
clone_size: .
j_call: TRBJ2-1
d_call: .
v_call: TRBV2

cdr3_nt: TGTGCCAGCAGTGAAGCTGGAGGGTTGGGGAATCAGCCCCAGCATTTT
cdr3_aa: CASSEAGGLGNQPQHF
clone_size: .
j_call: TRBJ1-5
d_call: .
v_call: TRBV2

cdr3_nt: TGTGCCAGCAGCTCCGCGGGTAGAGGAGCGGGGGTCCCCTCCTACGAGCAGTACTTC
cdr3_aa: CASSSAGRGAGVPSYEQYF
clone_size: .
j_call: TRBJ2-7
d_call: TRBD2
v_call: TRBV7-2

cdr3_nt: TGTGCCAGCAGCTACGGGGGTTCCGGGACGGCGAACACTGAAGCTTTCTTT
cdr3_aa: CASSYGGSGTANTEAFF
clone_size: .
j_call: TRBJ1-1
d_call: .
v_call: TRBV7-9

cdr3_nt: TGTGCCAGCAGGAAAGAAGGAGCGCGCCAAGAGACCCAGTACTTC
cdr3_aa: CASRKEGARQETQYF
clone_size: .
j_call: TRBJ2-5
d_call: .
v_call: TRBV6-1

cdr3_nt: TGTGCCAGTAGTATCGTAGGACAGGGTAACAATGAGCAGTTCTTC
cdr3_aa: CASSIVGQGNNEQFF
clone_size: .
j_call: TRBJ2-1
d_call: TRBD1
v_call: TRBV19

cdr3_nt: TGTGCCAGTAGTCCTAGCGGGGGGGCAACAGATACGCAGTATTTT
cdr3_aa: CASSPSGGATDTQYF
clone_size: .
j_call: TRBJ2-3
d_call: TRBD2
v_call: TRBV19

cdr3_nt: TGTGCCAGCAGTGAAGGCGGTTACGAGCAGTACTTC
cdr3_aa: CASSEGGYEQYF
clone_size: .
j_call: TRBJ2-7
d_call: .
v_call: TRBV6-1

cdr3_nt: TGTGCCATCCGGGGGGGATCCTACAATGAGCAGTTCTTC
cdr3_aa: CAIRGGSYNEQFF
clone_size: few
j_call: TRBJ2-1
d_call: TRBD2
v_call: TRBV19

cdr3_nt: TGTGCCAGCAGAACATCTAGCGGGAGGGCCAATGAGCAGTTCTTC
cdr3_aa: CASRTSSGRANEQFF
clone_size: .
j_call: TRBJ2-1
d_call: TRBD2
v_call: TRBV6-6

cdr3_nt: TGTGCCAGCAGCTTGGCGGGCACTAGCGGGAACCAAGAGACCCAGTACTTC
cdr3_aa: CASSLAGTSGNQETQYF
clone_size: .
j_call: TRBJ2-5
d_call: TRBD2
v_call: TRBV5-5

cdr3_nt: TGCGCCAGCAGTCGCGAAGGGACTACCCCCTACGAGCAGTACTTC
cdr3_aa: CASSREGTTPYEQYF
clone_size: .
j_call: TRBJ2-7
d_call: TRBD2
v_call: TRBV5-1

cdr3_nt: TGTGCCAGCAAACGCGTGATCTATGGCTACACCTTC
cdr3_aa: CASKRVIYGYTF
clone_size: .
j_call: TRBJ1-2
d_call: .
v_call: TRBV6-1

cdr3_nt: TGTGCCAGCAGCCCAAGGACTAGCGGAGATACGCAGTATTTT
cdr3_aa: CASSPRTSGDTQYF
clone_size: .
j_call: TRBJ2-3
d_call: TRBD2
v_call: TRBV7-8

cdr3_nt: TGTGCCAGCAGACCGGGACAGCGTCATGAAAAACTGTTTTTT
cdr3_aa: CASRPGQRHEKLFF
clone_size: .
j_call: TRBJ1-4
d_call: TRBD1
v_call: TRBV6-6

cdr3_nt: TGTGCCAGCACCCAGGGACAGACGTACCAAGAGACCCAGTACTTC
cdr3_aa: CASTQGQTYQETQYF
clone_size: once
j_call: TRBJ2-5
d_call: TRBD1
v_call: TRBV2

cdr3_nt: TGTGCCAGCAGGACAGGGACTCTTGATGGCTACACCTTC
cdr3_aa: CASRTGTLDGYTF
clone_size: .
j_call: TRBJ1-2
d_call: TRBD1
v_call: TRBV2